The present entry profiles one T cell receptor (beta chain) with its context. V was pared by 4 bases and J by 7 bases, with 14 bases between. CDR1 and CDR2 from the germline V gene are MNHNS and SASEGT. This CDR3 comprises 14 residues. This specimen belongs to a study of PD-L1 blockade in urothelial cancer. In the study overall: Patients commenced atezolizumab in the mid-2010s, and it was given at 1,200 mg intravenously every 3 weeks. Each patient had 0 to 3 earlier chemotherapy regimens. Median T cell yield per blood sample was 110,000 to 150,000 cells.

The patients had locally advanced or metastatic urothelial carcinoma. Assay: immunoSEQ multiplex PCR; the TCRdb copy retains only in-frame clones and omits some. The sample consists of tens of thousands of clones, roughly 84% of them appearing once. The source was PBMCs, collected around atezolizumab (anti-PD-L1) treatment. This TCR derives from a man in his 60s with urothelial cancer. This chain joins TRBV6-1 and TRBJ1-5, with D possibly being TRBD1 (5 bases). For the CDR3, the DNA is TGTGCCAGCAGTGTGGGAGGGGCTAGGCAGCCCCAGCATTTT. Protein sequence: CASSVGGARQPQHF.